The rows below give T cell receptor beta chains drawn from one sample of a study of control samples from healthy donors and cancer patients. Measured with immunoSEQ multiplex PCR; TCRdb has only the in-frame clones, and not every one. This table has about 180,000 clones, around nine tenths appearing once. Sequencing was carried out using blood. The receptor source for this set is a man aged 25-45 years in good health. CDR3s include the opening cysteine and the closing phenylalanine or tryptophan. D genes are given only for firm matches. Part of the rows lack a size; the others show once, few, many or a class for expanded clones.

cdr3_aa cdr3_nt clone_size cdr3_length v_call d_call j_call
CASLDLGGPKGNTIYF TGTGCCAGTTTAGACCTTGGGGGGCCAAAAGGAAACACCATATATTTT - 16 TRBV28 - TRBJ1-3
CASSIGRGGKNEQYF TGTGCCAGTAGTATAGGGAGGGGCGGAAAGAACGAGCAGTACTTC - 15 TRBV19 - TRBJ2-7
CASTMISSGRSNTQYF TGCGCCAGCACCATGATTAGTAGCGGTCGTTCAAATACGCAGTATTTT - 16 TRBV4-3 - TRBJ2-3
CASSVGTSGGTGELFF TGTGCCAGCAGCGTTGGGACTAGCGGGGGGACCGGGGAGCTGTTTTTT - 16 TRBV5-4 TRBD2 TRBJ2-2
CASSLTGVGEKLFF TGTGCCAGCAGTCTCACAGGGGTCGGGGAAAAACTGTTTTTT - 14 TRBV3-1/TRBV3-2 TRBD1 TRBJ1-4
CASSHSRGATYNEQFF TGCGCCAGCAGCCACTCAAGGGGGGCAACCTACAATGAGCAGTTCTTC - 16 TRBV5-1 - TRBJ2-1
CASSPVQVYSGANVLTF TGTGCCAGCTCACCCGTCCAGGTATACTCTGGGGCCAACGTCCTGACTTTC - 17 TRBV18 - TRBJ2-6
CASSLSTGVQETQYF TGTGCCAGCAGCTTATCCACGGGGGTCCAAGAGACCCAGTACTTC - 15 TRBV7-8 - TRBJ2-5
CASSLRAGTGYGYTF TGTGCCAGCAGTTTACGCGCAGGAACGGGGTATGGCTACACCTTC - 15 TRBV27 - TRBJ1-2
CASSQGSPGNTEAFF TGCGCCAGCAGCCAAGGATCTCCGGGGAACACTGAAGCTTTCTTT - 15 TRBV4-1 - TRBJ1-1
CSVTAAGRTDTQYF TGCAGCGTGACGGCAGCGGGCCGCACAGATACGCAGTATTTT - 14 TRBV29-1 - TRBJ2-3
CASSPWEGAGGYTF TGTGCCAGTAGTCCCTGGGAGGGGGCCGGTGGCTACACCTTC - 14 TRBV19 TRBD1 TRBJ1-2
CASSQYTGGYEQYF TGCGCCAGCAGCCAGTACACAGGGGGCTACGAGCAGTACTTC - 14 TRBV4-3 TRBD1 TRBJ2-7
CASSLGGGRAAGELFF TGTGCCAGCAGCTTGGGCGGCGGGAGGGCCGCCGGGGAGCTGTTTTTT - 16 TRBV5-4 TRBD2 TRBJ2-2
CASSLTIAVSSGNTIYF TGTGCCAGCAGCTTAACTATTGCAGTTTCCTCTGGAAACACCATATATTTT - 17 TRBV7-2 - TRBJ1-3
CASRLIGGSPLHF TGTGCCAGCAGACTCATCGGGGGTTCACCCCTCCACTTT - 13 TRBV27 - TRBJ1-6
CASVGGTGVRQPQHF TGTGCCAGCGTTGGCGGGACAGGGGTCCGACAGCCCCAGCATTTT - 15 TRBV28 TRBD1 TRBJ1-5
CASSFDTSSYGYTF TGCGCCAGCAGCTTCGACACATCCAGCTATGGCTACACCTTC once 14 TRBV5-1 - TRBJ1-2
CASSYDTNYGYTF TGTGCCAGCAGTTACGACACGAACTATGGCTACACCTTC - 13 TRBV6-5 - TRBJ1-2
CAWSISTNEKLFF TGTGCCTGGAGTATTTCAACTAATGAAAAACTGTTTTTT - 13 TRBV30 - TRBJ1-4
CASSPSGDGFNEKLFF TGCGCCAGCAGCCCAAGTGGGGACGGGTTTAATGAAAAACTGTTTTTT - 16 TRBV4-3 - TRBJ1-4
CASSPNLAASSYNEQFF TGTGCCAGCAGCCCTAACCTAGCGGCCAGCTCCTACAATGAGCAGTTCTTC - 17 TRBV7-6 TRBD2 TRBJ2-1
CASSPNLGTSGLTDTQYF TGTGCCAGTAGTCCCAATTTGGGGACTAGCGGACTCACAGATACGCAGTATTTT - 18 TRBV19 TRBD2 TRBJ2-3
CASSLEGAGELFF TGTGCCAGCAGCTTGGAAGGGGCCGGGGAGCTGTTTTTT - 13 TRBV5-8 - TRBJ2-2
CASSPGGPYNEQFF TGTGCCAGCAGCCCCGGGGGGCCGTACAATGAGCAGTTCTTC - 14 TRBV3-1/TRBV3-2 - TRBJ2-1
CASSLGGDEAFF TGTGCCAGCAGCCTCGGTGGCGATGAAGCTTTCTTT - 12 TRBV5-4 - TRBJ1-1
CASRTRDTVLLNTDTQYF TGCGCCAGCAGGACCAGGGACACGGTCTTATTAAACACAGATACGCAGTATTTT - 18 TRBV5-1 - TRBJ2-3
CASRALTGSYEQYF TGTGCCAGCAGGGCCTTGACAGGCTCCTACGAGCAGTACTTC - 14 TRBV6-5 - TRBJ2-7
CATSRVGSVEAFF TGTGCCACCAGCAGAGTCGGAAGCGTTGAAGCTTTCTTT - 13 TRBV15 - TRBJ1-1
CASSLEGAAGNYGYTF TGCGCCAGCAGCCTCGAAGGTGCCGCAGGGAACTATGGCTACACCTTC once 16 TRBV4-1 - TRBJ1-2
CASSPLPQGDTEAFF TGTGCCAGCTCACCACTCCCCCAGGGGGACACTGAAGCTTTCTTT once 15 TRBV18 TRBD1 TRBJ1-1
CASSGQGDYNEQFF TGTGCCAGCAGCGGACAGGGCGACTACAATGAGCAGTTCTTC - 14 TRBV27 TRBD1 TRBJ2-1
CASSFEFLGYTF TGTGCCAGCAGCTTTGAGTTTCTCGGCTACACCTTC - 12 TRBV5-6 - TRBJ1-2
CASSQGRQTSTDTQYF TGCGCCAGCAGCCAGGGTAGACAGACTAGCACAGATACGCAGTATTTT - 16 TRBV4-1 - TRBJ2-3
CASREVYNSPLHF TGTGCCAGCAGGGAGGTCTATAATTCACCCCTCCACTTT - 13 TRBV27 - TRBJ1-6
CAWSPKRLPPNGYTF TGTGCCTGGAGCCCGAAAAGACTGCCTCCCAATGGCTACACCTTC - 15 TRBV30 - TRBJ1-2
CASSPTRDRGDYGYTF TGTGCCAGCTCCCCCACGCGGGACAGGGGCGACTATGGCTACACCTTC - 16 TRBV18 TRBD1 TRBJ1-2
CSVPRGIQETQYF TGCAGCGTTCCGAGGGGAATTCAAGAGACCCAGTACTTC - 13 TRBV29-1 - TRBJ2-5
CASSPQTSGGAPTKNIQYF TGTGCCAGCAGCCCCCAGACTAGCGGAGGGGCCCCTACCAAAAACATTCAGTACTTC - 19 TRBV7-2 TRBD2 TRBJ2-4
CAISEDRSNQPQHF TGTGCCATCAGTGAGGACAGGTCTAATCAGCCCCAGCATTTT - 14 TRBV10-3 - TRBJ1-5
CASSPGATGANVLTF TGTGCCAGCTCACCGGGGGCGACTGGGGCCAACGTCCTGACTTTC - 15 TRBV18 - TRBJ2-6
CASSYRQGILNTEAFF TGTGCCAGCAGTTACCGGCAGGGGATACTGAACACTGAAGCTTTCTTT - 16 TRBV6-2/TRBV6-3 - TRBJ1-1
CASRNSGSVNEQFF TGTGCCAGCAGGAATAGCGGGAGCGTGAATGAGCAGTTCTTC - 14 TRBV28 TRBD2 TRBJ2-1
CASIQGWNQPQHF TGTGCCAGTATCCAGGGTTGGAATCAGCCCCAGCATTTT - 13 TRBV19 - TRBJ1-5
CASNRGTGTEHGYTF TGCGCCAGCAACCGAGGGACCGGGACAGAGCATGGCTACACCTTC once 15 TRBV5-1 TRBD1 TRBJ1-2
CASSSSAGTRPHEQYF TGTGCCAGCAGTTCCTCAGCCGGGACAAGACCTCACGAGCAGTACTTC few 16 TRBV6-5 - TRBJ2-7
CASSIPENTEAFF TGTGCCAGCAGCATCCCCGAGAACACTGAAGCTTTCTTT - 13 TRBV5-4 - TRBJ1-1
CASSFLAGDRTDTQYF TGTGCCAGCAGCTTCTTAGCGGGAGACCGAACAGATACGCAGTATTTT - 16 TRBV7-8 TRBD2 TRBJ2-3
CASSPFGSGSGTDTQYF TGTGCCAGCAGTCCGTTCGGGAGCGGGAGTGGCACAGATACGCAGTATTTT - 17 TRBV28 TRBD2 TRBJ2-3
CASSEIRGTDTQYF TGCGCCAGCAGTGAGATTAGGGGCACAGATACGCAGTATTTT - 14 TRBV10-1 - TRBJ2-3
CASSPDRDTEAFF TGTGCCAGCAGCCCAGACAGGGACACTGAAGCTTTCTTT - 13 TRBV2 TRBD1 TRBJ1-1